This TCR beta chain derives from a study of T-cell reconstitution after alpha-beta-depleted transplantation in children. Preparation of the TCRbeta library was carried out with unique molecular identifiers. Using its own MiXCR run on the PCR reads, TCRdb lists one record per CDR3 protein. The sample has about 500,000 distinct CDR3 sequences, around a third seen once. The CDR3 loop spans 18 amino acids. The V end was cut by 5 bases, the J end by 2 bases, with 22 bases between. This rearrangement joins TRBV12-3 or TRBV12-4 to TRBJ2-1, with D possibly TRBD2 on 6 matching bases. The specimen comprised PBMCs from the stem cell graft donor, sampled from the stem cell graft. This receptor was obtained from a human donor who donated a stem cell graft to a child with aplastic anemia. This chain's CDR3 is CASSILRISGAPYNEQFF. In DNA, the CDR3 is TGTGCCAGCAGTATCCTCCGGATTAGCGGAGCCCCCTACAATGAGCAGTTCTTC.